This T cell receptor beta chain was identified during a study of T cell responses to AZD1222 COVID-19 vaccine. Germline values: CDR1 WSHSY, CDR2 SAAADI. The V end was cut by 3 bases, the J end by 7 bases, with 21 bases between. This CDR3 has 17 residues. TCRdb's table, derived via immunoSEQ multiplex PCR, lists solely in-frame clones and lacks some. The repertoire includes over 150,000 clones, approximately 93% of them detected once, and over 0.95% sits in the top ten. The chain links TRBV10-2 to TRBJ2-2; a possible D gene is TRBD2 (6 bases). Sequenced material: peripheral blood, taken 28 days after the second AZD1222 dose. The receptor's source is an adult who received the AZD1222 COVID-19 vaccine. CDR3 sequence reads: CASSDYLFRRGGGELFF. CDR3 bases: TGCGCCAGCAGTGATTATTTGTTTCGGAGGGGCGGCGGGGAGCTGTTTTTT.